The source of this TCR beta chain is a study of cytomegalovirus exposure and HLA in healthy donors. Participants comprised healthy donors of bone marrow. The germline V gene has CDR1 LNHNV and CDR2 YYDKDF (reference sequence). The CDR3 spans 12 residues. V was shortened by 1 base and J by 7 bases, with 7 bases between the two germline ends. Overall study results and limits: As a later analysis revealed, the rate of TCR association differed by HLA locus, with DRB1 most and HLA-C fewest. Reported results showed that the classifier diagnosed cytomegalovirus status with high specificity and sensitivity.

Primers for the PCR totalled 60 Vbeta and 13 Jbeta. Sequencing used immunoSEQ multiplex PCR; TCRdb keeps in-frame clones, though not all of them. The table shows about 160,000 clones, with about 80% occurring only once. On this clone itself: Its antigen is unidentified.

The material sequenced was PBMCs. The sequence derives from a girl aged 10-17 years in good health and CMV-seropositive. The chain uses TRBV15 and TRBJ1-1, with D uncertain. The CDR3 is CATSRVRNEAFF. CDR3 coding DNA: TGTGCCACCAGCAGAGTCAGGAATGAAGCTTTCTTT.